Reported below is one T cell receptor (beta chain). Other DNA sequences in this sample translate to the same CDR3. The source of the sample is a study of T cell changes during pregnancy in multiple sclerosis. Sequenced by immunoSEQ multiplex PCR; TCRdb stores in-frame clones only, minus some. The table lists 44,000 or so clones, approximately 90% of them singletons. Germline V CDR1 and CDR2: MDHEN, SYDVKM. The CDR3 covers 14 residues. V shed 2 bases and J 1 base; nucleotides not matched to a gene: 0. The TCR originated in a female donor in good health, enrolled as a control in a pregnancy study. The chain recombines TRBV28 with TRBJ1-1, with 8 positions matching TRBD1. The input for sequencing was CD8+ T cells from peripheral blood mononuclear cells, taken after pregnancy. The CDR3 loop reads CASSLGTGNTEAFF. DNA of the CDR3: TGTGCCAGCAGTTTAGGGACAGGGAACACTGAAGCTTTCTTT.